This T cell receptor beta chain was captured in a study of IL-17A CD8 T cells in psoriatic arthritis synovium. For context, the study as a whole: The goal of the study was to characterize the phenotype, molecular profile and function of synovial IL-17A+CD8+ T cells in the pathogenesis of psoriatic arthritis. The paper as a whole reports these results and caveats: In a couple of patients, many Tc17 clones were shared with the synovial Tc1 population, giving Morisita overlap indices above 0.85. Only a few patients were covered by TCR sequencing, and this limited sample size was acknowledged by the authors. Because no psoriatic arthritis synovial tissue samples were available, cells were taken from synovial fluid instead of synovial tissue. TCRbeta sequencing showed synovial Tc17 cells were polyclonal in psoriatic arthritis (median clonality roughly 0.08). Although some individual clones took up over 4% of the repertoire, most synovial CD8+ subsets stayed polyclonal.

This clone is identified as large (0.1 to 1%). The antigen it binds to is not known. Base qualities are missing; no much larger clone stands one base away. CD3+ T cells isolated by magnetic separation were stimulated with PMA and ionomycin for around 1.5 hours and then labeled using IL-17A and IFNgamma cytokine secretion assays. Synovial fluid effusions were drawn by aspiration from the actively inflamed joints of psoriatic arthritis patients. For each patient, synovial fluid served as the source from which three memory CD8+ T cell populations were isolated by sorting: Tc1 cells (IL-17A-IFNgamma+), Tc17 cells (IL-17A+) and the bulk memory fraction, allowing their TCR repertoires to be compared. Psoriatic arthritis patients met the Classification of Psoriatic Arthritis Study Group (CASPAR) criteria. After counterstaining with viability dye plus anti-CD3, CD8, CD14 and CD4 antibodies, the cytokine-secreting cells were sorted on a BD FACSAria. In a few patients with psoriatic arthritis, sorted CD8+ T cell subsets from synovial fluid were put through TCRbeta sequencing. Synovial fluid mononuclear cells were isolated using Lymphoprep and were cryopreserved in liquid nitrogen prior to use. About 52% fetal calf serum and around 10% dimethyl sulfoxide were contained in the cryopreservation medium.

DNA was extracted (Qiagen), and TCRbeta V-D-J rearrangements were subjected to bias-controlled amplification followed by high-throughput sequencing (immunoSEQ; Adaptive Biotech). The published analysis was carried out like this. The immunoSEQ Analyzer platform was used for sequence-level analysis of productive sequences. Clonality was calculated as 1 minus Pielou's evenness, so values run from 0 (highly polyclonal) up to 1 (monoclonal). The Morisita index, which runs from 0 (no similarity) to 1 (complete similarity), was used to measure repertoire overlap between subsets. TCRdb provides this immuneACCESS table in a form limited to in-frame rearrangements. Some clones are lacking; in checked studies, under half of them reflect an unresolved V gene, and why the rest are absent is not known. V and J calls and clone size follow that table, whereas D and trimming were derived from the DNA. Present in this sample are about 1,900 clones, 70% of which were seen just once. In total, the top ten clones hold around an eighth of the sample.

From V the trimming removes 2 bases and from J it removes 4 bases, while the gene matches leave 1 base of the junction unaccounted for. The germline V gene provides CDR1 MGHRA and CDR2 YSYEKL. From the cysteine through the phenylalanine, the CDR3 covers 14 amino acids. The read is trimmed to its CDR3 DNA, 42 bases read in frame from base 1. Sequencing was performed on IL-17A+ (IFN-gamma+/-) memory CD8+ T cells from synovial fluid. The sample's cell subset or site label, in plain terms: IL-17A+IFNgamma+/- memory CD8+ (Tc17) cells. The TCR comes from a human donor with psoriatic arthritis. The chain uses TRBV4-1 and TRBJ2-3; 9 nucleotides in the junction match TRBD2. The encoded CDR3 is CASSQLAGPDTQYF. The sequenced DNA: TGCGCCAGCAGCCAACTAGCGGGACCAGATACGCAGTATTTT.